The 21 T cell receptor beta chains presented below share a single source sample, sequenced in a study of cytomegalovirus exposure and HLA in healthy donors. With 60 Vbeta and 13 Jbeta primers, the PCR was carried out. Libraries were prepared by immunoSEQ multiplex PCR; TCRdb keeps only in-frame clonotypes and omits some of them. This table has under 95,000 clones, 75% to 85% appearing once. Sequencing was done on a sample of PBMCs. The receptors shown here come from a woman aged 40 to 50 in good health and CMV-seropositive.

This clone has a single count. The V call is TRBV27, the J call TRBJ2-7, with 14 bases fitting TRBD2. V shed 6 bases and J 3 bases; nucleotides not matched to a gene: 7. This CDR3 has 16 amino acids. Germline-derived CDR1 and CDR2 are MNHEY and SMNVEV (reference sequence). The CDR3 DNA sequence: TGTGCCAGCAGACTTCACGGGACTAGCGGGAGCTACGAGCAGTACTTC. Protein product: CASRLHGTSGSYEQYF.

The chain recombines TRBV5-1 with TRBJ2-3, with 7 bases matching TRBD1. V lost 6 bases and J lost 4; bases outside the gene matches: 8. Germline CDR1 SGHRS, CDR2 YFSETQ. The CDR3 totals 14 residues. DNA for the CDR3: TGCGCCAGCACCCCGGTACAGGGGCCAGATACGCAGTATTTT. Residues: CASTPVQGPDTQYF.

The chain has TRBV9 and TRBJ2-2; D unclear. V shed 4 bases and J shed 7 bases, with 8 bases lying between them. This CDR3 has 12 residues. Germline loops: CDR1 SGDLS, CDR2 YYNGEE. The CDR3 DNA reads TGTGCCAGCAGCCTAAATTTCGGGGAGCTGTTTTTT. This sequence encodes CASSLNFGELFF. Looking up the rest from reference TRBV9 and TRBJ2-2 gives the full variable domain: DSGVTQTPKHLITATGQRVTLRCSPRSGDLSVYWYQQSLDQGLQFLIQYYNGEERAKGNILERFSAQQFPDLHSELNLSSLELGDSALYFCASSLNFGELFFGEGSRLTVL.

The chain combines TRBV2 with TRBJ1-4; D possibly corresponds to TRBD1 (5 bases). The germline CDR1 and CDR2 sequences are SNHLY and FYNNEI. V was pared by 2 bases and J by 3 bases, with 13 bases between. The CDR3 covers 16 residues. The CDR3 sequence: CASSEMGRASNEKLFF. In DNA form, the CDR3 reads TGTGCCAGCAGTGAAATGGGCAGGGCGTCTAATGAAAAACTGTTTTTT. Based on the CDR3 plus reference TRBV2 and TRBJ1-4, the full variable domain is EPEVTQTPSHQVTQMGQEVILRCVPISNHLYFYWYRQILGQKVEFLVSFYNNEISEKSEIFDDQFSVERPDGSNFTLKIRSTKLEDSAMYFCASSEMGRASNEKLFFGSGTQLSVL.

V is TRBV19 and J is TRBJ1-5; TRBD1 is a possible D gene (6 bases). Trimming stripped 4 bases from V and 1 base from J, with 8 bases between. Germline V gene data show CDR1 as LNHDA and CDR2 as SQIVND (reference sequence). This CDR3 comprises 14 residues. CDR3 in amino acids: CASSNTGSNQPQHF. In DNA, the CDR3 is TGTGCCAGTAGTAACACAGGGAGCAATCAGCCCCAGCATTTT.

The V and J genes are TRBV9 and TRBJ1-2; D unresolved. The CDR3 runs to 13 residues. Trimming stripped 0 bases from V and 2 bases from J, with 5 bases between. Germline CDR1 and CDR2: SGDLS and YYNGEE. Written as DNA, the CDR3 is TGTGCCAGCAGCGTAGGAACAAACTATGGCTACACCTTC. Residues: CASSVGTNYGYTF.

This clone was detected a few times. This rearrangement joins TRBV4-3 to TRBJ2-1; D gene ambiguous. V was cut by 0 bases and J by 15 bases, with 21 bases left in between. This CDR3 region has 15 residues. CDR1 and CDR2 from the germline V gene are LGHNA and YSLEER. CDR3 sequence: CASSQDLGSPSPTFF. The CDR3 DNA reads as TGCGCCAGCAGCCAAGATCTGGGTAGCCCGAGCCCCACGTTCTTC.

The chain combines TRBV14 with TRBJ2-5; D is undetermined. Trimming left V 0 bases short and J 1 base short, with 12 bases between. The CDR3 is 16 residues long. Per germline, CDR1 SGHDN and CDR2 FVKESK. CDR3 bases: TGTGCCAGCAGCCAAGATTTGGCAGAGGTCCAAGAGACCCAGTACTTC. Translation gives CASSQDLAEVQETQYF. Using reference TRBV14 and TRBJ2-5 for the parts outside the CDR3, the full variable domain is EAGVTQFPSHSVIEKGQTVTLRCDPISGHDNLYWYRRVMGKEIKFLLHFVKESKQDESGMPNNRFLAERTGGTYSTLKVQPAELEDSGVYFCASSQDLAEVQETQYFGPGTRLLVL.

The V and J genes are TRBV7-9 and TRBJ2-1, with D possibly matching TRBD1 (6 bases). The CDR3 consists of 13 residues. Germline values: CDR1 SEHNR, CDR2 FQNEAQ (reference sequence). V was trimmed by 3 bases and J by 7 bases, leaving 10 bases between them. DNA for the CDR3: TGTGCCAGCAGCTTTGGGGGCGAAAATGAGCAGTTCTTC. Translating gives CASSFGGENEQFF.

The chain has TRBV10-2 and TRBJ1-2; the match to TRBD1 covers 7 bases. This CDR3 has 14 amino acids. Germline lookup yields CDR1 WSHSY and CDR2 SAAADI. Germline trimming cut 5 bases from V and 4 bases from J; bases unmatched to any gene: 7. The CDR3 DNA is TGCGCCAGCAGTTCGATCCAGGGGGGCTATGGCTACACCTTC. This gives the protein CASSSIQGGYGYTF.

This rearrangement joins TRBV18 to TRBJ2-1, with TRBD1 matching over 9 bases. The V segment lost 2 bases and the J segment 8 bases; nucleotides outside the gene matches: 7. The CDR3 totals 15 residues. Germline V CDR1 and CDR2: KGHSH, LQKENI. DNA of the CDR3: TGTGCCAGCTCACCAATACAGGGGGCGGGAGATGAGCAGTTCTTC. Its protein is CASSPIQGAGDEQFF.

The chain carries TRBV6-5 and TRBJ1-1; D remains ambiguous. V shed 0 bases and J shed 5 bases, with 7 bases lying between them. The CDR3 sequence is 13 residues long. Germline V CDR1 and CDR2: MNHEY, SVGAGI. CDR3 amino acids: CASSYSTGTEAFF. CDR3 DNA sequence: TGTGCCAGCAGTTACTCGACGGGGACTGAAGCTTTCTTT.

The rearrangement links TRBV5-5 to TRBJ2-7, with D uncertain. The CDR3 consists of 12 residues. Deletions cut 5 bases from V and 0 bases from J, with 6 bases between. In germline, CDR1 is SGHKS, CDR2 YYEKEE (reference sequence). The CDR3 reads CASSSSSYEQYF. In nucleotides, the CDR3 is TGTGCCAGCAGTTCTTCCTCCTACGAGCAGTACTTC. The full variable domain, with the rest looked up from reference TRBV5-5 and TRBJ2-7, is DAGVTQSPTHLIKTRGQQVTLRCSPISGHKSVSWYQQVLGQGPQFIFQYYEKEERGRGNFPDRFSARQFPNYSSELNVNALLLGDSALYLCASSSSSYEQYFGPGTRLTVT.

The rearrangement joins TRBV9 to TRBJ2-2; 7 bases agree with TRBD1. The V and J ends lost 4 bases and 5 bases, in that order; junction bases with no gene match: 5. In germline, CDR1 is SGDLS, CDR2 YYNGEE. The CDR3 is 14 residues long. The CDR3 coding sequence is TGTGCCAGCAGCCCGGGACAGAATACCGGGGAGCTGTTTTTT. Protein sequence: CASSPGQNTGELFF. Combining the CDR3 with reference TRBV9 and TRBJ2-2 gives the whole variable domain DSGVTQTPKHLITATGQRVTLRCSPRSGDLSVYWYQQSLDQGLQFLIQYYNGEERAKGNILERFSAQQFPDLHSELNLSSLELGDSALYFCASSPGQNTGELFFGEGSRLTVL.

The chain has TRBV27 and TRBJ2-1, with 7 bases fitting TRBD1. The germline V gene encodes CDR1 MNHEY and CDR2 SMNVEV (reference sequence). This CDR3 spans 15 amino acids. With 10 bases clipped from V and 3 bases from J, the junction kept 12 bases outside the gene matches. The CDR3, as DNA: TGTGCCACCCACGAAACAGGGGAAGACTACAATGAGCAGTTCTTC. Protein sequence: CATHETGEDYNEQFF.

This clone was picked up a small number of times. CDR3 amino acids: CASSFYPGGPENTEAFF. Written as DNA, the CDR3 is TGTGCCAGCAGCTTTTACCCGGGGGGGCCAGAGAACACTGAAGCTTTCTTT. The V call is TRBV7-6, the J call TRBJ1-1, with a possible D match to TRBD1 (6 bases). Germline V gene sequence: CDR1 SGHVS, CDR2 FNYEAQ. The V end was cut by 3 bases, the J end by 1 base, with 18 bases between. This CDR3 region has 17 residues.

DNA for the CDR3: TGTGCCAGCAGCTTAGCGGCGACAGCCCCCTACAATGAGCAGTTCTTC. Its translation: CASSLAATAPYNEQFF. The chain recombines TRBV7-9 with TRBJ2-1, with D maybe TRBD1 (5 bases). The germline V gene has CDR1 SEHNR and CDR2 FQNEAQ (reference sequence). The CDR3 spans 16 residues. V was pared by 0 bases and J by 2 bases, with 11 bases between.

V gene TRBV19 combines with J gene TRBJ2-5; 9 bases fit TRBD1. J lost 5 bases, V lost 5 bases, and 12 bases had no gene match. CDR3 length: 16 residues. Germline lookup yields CDR1 LNHDA and CDR2 SQIVND (reference sequence). CDR3: CASSAPNRDRVETQYF. In DNA form, the CDR3 reads TGTGCCAGTAGTGCCCCCAACCGGGACAGGGTTGAGACCCAGTACTTC.

This clone has a handful of counts. The chain's CDR3 is CASNLAGSGEQYF. CDR3 coding DNA: TGTGCCAGCAATCTAGCGGGGAGTGGCGAGCAGTACTTC. V gene TRBV6-1 combines with J gene TRBJ2-7; 9 bases map to TRBD2. J lost 6 bases, V lost 7 bases, and 7 bases had no gene match. The CDR3 covers 13 residues. Germline V gene sequence: CDR1 MNHNS, CDR2 SASEGT.

V is TRBV6-5 and J is TRBJ1-3; D not resolved. The length of the CDR3 is 15 residues. V was cut by 2 bases and J by 0 bases, with 8 bases left in between. Germline V CDR1 and CDR2: MNHEY, SVGAGI. The CDR3 DNA reads as TGTGCCAGCAGTTACACCCGGTCCTCTGGAAACACCATATATTTT. The encoded protein is CASSYTRSSGNTIYF.

This clone is a singleton in its sample. The chain is built from TRBV6-5 and TRBJ2-3; 11 bases are a match to TRBD2. Trimming removed 5 bases from V and 7 bases from J; junction bases left unmatched: 8. The CDR3 length is 15 residues. CDR1 and CDR2 (germline): MNHEY, SVGAGI. In DNA, the CDR3 is TGTGCCAGCAGTCTCGGGACTAGCGGTAGGAATACGCAGTATTTT. Protein product: CASSLGTSGRNTQYF.